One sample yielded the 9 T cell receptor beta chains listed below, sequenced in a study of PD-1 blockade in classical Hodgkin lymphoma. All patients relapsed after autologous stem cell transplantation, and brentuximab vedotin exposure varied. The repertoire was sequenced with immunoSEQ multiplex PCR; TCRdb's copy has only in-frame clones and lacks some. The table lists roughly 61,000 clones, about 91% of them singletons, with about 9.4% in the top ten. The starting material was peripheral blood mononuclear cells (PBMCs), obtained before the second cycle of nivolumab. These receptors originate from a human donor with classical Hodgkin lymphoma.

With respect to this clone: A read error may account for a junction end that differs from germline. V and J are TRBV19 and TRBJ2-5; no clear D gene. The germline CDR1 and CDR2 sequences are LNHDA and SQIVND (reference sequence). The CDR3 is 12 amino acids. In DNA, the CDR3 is TGCGCCTTCGGTTGGGCTTATAAGACCCAGTACTTC. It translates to CAFGWAYKTQYF.

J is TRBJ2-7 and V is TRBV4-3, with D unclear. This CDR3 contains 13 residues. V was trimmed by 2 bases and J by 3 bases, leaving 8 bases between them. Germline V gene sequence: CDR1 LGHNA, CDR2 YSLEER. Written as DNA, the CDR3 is TGCGCCAGCAGCCAAAACGGCGGCTACGAGCAGTACTTC. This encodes CASSQNGGYEQYF.

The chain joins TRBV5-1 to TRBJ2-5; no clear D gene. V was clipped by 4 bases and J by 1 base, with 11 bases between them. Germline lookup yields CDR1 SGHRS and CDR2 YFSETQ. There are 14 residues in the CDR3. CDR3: CASSGEGSQETQYF. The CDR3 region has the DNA TGCGCCAGCAGCGGCGAAGGCAGCCAAGAGACCCAGTACTTC.

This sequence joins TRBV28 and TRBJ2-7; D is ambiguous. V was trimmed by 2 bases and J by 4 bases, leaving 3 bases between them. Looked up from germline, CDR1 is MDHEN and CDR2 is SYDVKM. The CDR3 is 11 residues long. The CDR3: CASSLGYEQYF. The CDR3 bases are TGTGCCAGCAGTTTAGGGTACGAGCAGTACTTC.

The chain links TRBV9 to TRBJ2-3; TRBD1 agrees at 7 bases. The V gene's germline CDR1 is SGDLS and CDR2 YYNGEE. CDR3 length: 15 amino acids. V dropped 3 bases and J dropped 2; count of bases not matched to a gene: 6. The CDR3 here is CASSAWDRNTDTQYF. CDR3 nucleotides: TGTGCCAGCAGCGCGTGGGACAGAAACACAGATACGCAGTATTTT. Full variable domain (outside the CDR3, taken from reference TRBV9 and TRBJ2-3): DSGVTQTPKHLITATGQRVTLRCSPRSGDLSVYWYQQSLDQGLQFLIQYYNGEERAKGNILERFSAQQFPDLHSELNLSSLELGDSALYFCASSAWDRNTDTQYFGPGTRLTVL.

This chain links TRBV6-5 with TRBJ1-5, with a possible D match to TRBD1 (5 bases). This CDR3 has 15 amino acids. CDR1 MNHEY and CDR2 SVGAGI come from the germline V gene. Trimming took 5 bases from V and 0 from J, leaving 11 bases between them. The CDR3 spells CASSRQYHSNQPQHF. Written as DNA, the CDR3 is TGTGCCAGCAGTCGACAGTATCATAGCAATCAGCCCCAGCATTTT.

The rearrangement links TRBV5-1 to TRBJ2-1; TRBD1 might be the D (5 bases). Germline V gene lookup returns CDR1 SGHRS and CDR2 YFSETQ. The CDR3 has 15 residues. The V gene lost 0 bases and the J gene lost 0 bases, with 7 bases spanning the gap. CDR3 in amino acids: CASSLDDSSYNEQFF. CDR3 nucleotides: TGCGCCAGCAGCTTGGACGACAGCTCCTACAATGAGCAGTTCTTC.

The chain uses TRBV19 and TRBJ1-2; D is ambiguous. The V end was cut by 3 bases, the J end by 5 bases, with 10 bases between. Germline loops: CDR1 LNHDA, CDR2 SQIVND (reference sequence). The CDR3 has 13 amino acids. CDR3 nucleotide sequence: TGTGCCAGTAGTATTATCACAAAGTATGGCTACACCTTC. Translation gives CASSIITKYGYTF.

The CDR3 here is CASSQTQTGLQPQHF. In DNA, the CDR3 is TGTGCCAGTAGTCAGACACAAACAGGGCTTCAGCCCCAGCATTTT. The gene calls are TRBV19 and TRBJ1-5, with D possibly TRBD1 on 6 matching bases. The CDR3 has 15 residues. The V end lost 5 bases, the J end lost 6 bases, and 17 bases lay between the germline ends. In germline, CDR1 is LNHDA, CDR2 SQIVND (reference sequence).